This entry lists 24 T cell receptor beta chains sequenced from one sample in a study of blood T cell repertoires in COVID-19. Clones were read by immunoSEQ multiplex PCR, and TCRdb kept only the in-frame ones, dropping some. The table lists approximately 240,000 clones, roughly 82% of them singletons. Sequences were obtained from peripheral blood. The receptor set was obtained from a woman aged 80 or over with active or convalescent COVID-19.

This sequence joins TRBV5-1 and TRBJ1-2; the D is unclear. Germline CDR1 and CDR2: SGHRS and YFSETQ. With 0 bases removed from V and 7 bases from J, the gap between germline ends came to 16 bases. This CDR3 is built from 15 residues. The CDR3: CASSLDSGVTGGYTF. The CDR3 DNA reads TGCGCCAGCAGCTTGGATAGCGGGGTTACGGGTGGCTACACCTTC.

The gene calls are TRBV7-9 and TRBJ1-3; D might be TRBD1 (6 bases). Germline CDR1 reads SEHNR; CDR2 reads FQNEAQ (reference sequence). The CDR3 spans 16 residues. The V and J ends lost 4 bases and 4 bases respectively, with 17 bases between them. The CDR3 bases are TGTGCCAGCAGCTCCAAACAGGGAGCCTGGGGAAACACCATATATTTT. Protein: CASSSKQGAWGNTIYF.

As concerns this clone: Distinct nucleotide sequences in the sample also encode this CDR3. The chain couples TRBV2 to TRBJ1-2, with D hard to call. Germline lookup yields CDR1 SNHLY and CDR2 FYNNEI. The CDR3 length is 12 residues. V was clipped by 3 bases and J by 1 base, with 3 bases between them. CDR3 coding DNA: TGTGCCAGCAGTGACGTTAACTATGGCTACACCTTC. Translated, it gives CASSDVNYGYTF.

CDR3 DNA sequence: TGCGCCAGCAGCCTCGGGACTAGCGGAAGGAATGAGCAGTTCTTC. Protein: CASSLGTSGRNEQFF. The V call is TRBV4-1, the J call TRBJ2-1, with TRBD2 matching over 11 bases. The CDR3 length is 15 residues. V lost 4 bases, J lost 7 bases, and 6 bases stayed unmatched. Germline V gene sequence: CDR1 MGHRA, CDR2 YSYEKL.

This sequence joins TRBV28 and TRBJ1-2; 10 nucleotides agree with TRBD1. The V segment lost 5 bases and the J segment 2 bases; nucleotides outside the gene matches: 2. Germline CDR1 MDHEN, CDR2 SYDVKM. CDR3 length equals 14 residues. CDR3 sequence (DNA): TGTGCCAGCAGTGAGGGACAGGGGAACTATGGCTACACCTTC. This encodes CASSEGQGNYGYTF.

The V and J genes are TRBV7-8 and TRBJ1-3; 7 positions agree with TRBD1. Germline CDR1 and CDR2: SGHVS and FQNEAQ. The V segment lost 5 bases and the J segment 4 bases; nucleotides outside the gene matches: 5. This CDR3 is built from 14 residues. The CDR3 sequence is CASSQTGRGNTIYF. In DNA, the CDR3 is TGTGCCAGCAGCCAGACAGGGCGGGGAAACACCATATATTTT. Looking up the rest from reference TRBV7-8 and TRBJ1-3 gives the full variable domain: GAGVSQSPRYKVAKRGQDVALRCDPISGHVSLFWYQQALGQGPEFLTYFQNEAQLDKSGLPSDRFFAERPEGSVSTLKIQRTQQEDSAVYLCASSQTGRGNTIYFGEGSWLTVV.

The DNA of the CDR3 is TGTGCCAGTAGGGGGACAGGGGGCAATCAGCCCCAGCATTTT. Amino acids: CASRGTGGNQPQHF. This chain links TRBV19 with TRBJ1-5; 10 positions agree with TRBD1. The trim removed 6 bases at V and 2 bases at J, leaving 1 base unmatched. Germline V gives CDR1 LNHDA, CDR2 SQIVND (reference sequence). CDR3 length: 14 amino acids.

The chain is built from TRBV21-1 and TRBJ2-3; the D call in the table, TRBD2, was not verified against the DNA. TRBV21-1 is listed as a pseudogene. CDR3 length: 17 residues. The CDR3 region has the DNA TGTGCCAGCAGCAAAGCTCGGGGCGGGGATAGCACAGATACGCAGTATTTT. Amino acid sequence: CASSKARGGDSTDTQYF.

The rearrangement links TRBV11-1 to TRBJ1-1, with a tentative D call TRBD1 (6 bases). The germline V gene encodes CDR1 SGHAT and CDR2 FQDESV (reference sequence). Trimming pared 6 bases from V and 6 bases from J, leaving 20 bases between. The CDR3 has 15 amino acids. The CDR3 DNA follows: TGTGCCAGCAGTAAAAAGGGGGTTCTTTTAGCTGAAGCTTTCTTT. It yields the protein CASSKKGVLLAEAFF.

The chain employs TRBV19 and TRBJ1-5; D is ambiguous. Trimming left V 6 bases short and J 0 bases short, with 15 bases between. The CDR3 has 16 residues. CDR1 is LNHDA, CDR2 SQIVND, per germline (reference sequence). The CDR3 loop reads CASRRRATNSNQPQHF. Here the CDR3 DNA reads TGTGCCAGTAGGCGGAGGGCTACTAATAGCAATCAGCCCCAGCATTTT.

This chain uses TRBV30 with TRBJ2-7; TRBD2 is a possible D gene (6 bases). Germline V CDR1 and CDR2: GTSNPN, SVGIG (reference sequence). Deletions cut 0 bases from V and 4 bases from J, with 16 bases between. The length of the CDR3 is 15 residues. The CDR3, as DNA: TGTGCCTGGAGTGTACACGGACTAATTGATTACGAGCAGTACTTC. As protein: CAWSVHGLIDYEQYF.

In DNA form, the CDR3 reads TGTGCCAGCAGCGAGCCGCGACAGGGGGCTTATTCACCCCTCCACTTT. This gives the protein CASSEPRQGAYSPLHF. This chain links TRBV25-1 with TRBJ1-6; 10 nucleotides align to TRBD1. The V segment lost 6 bases and the J segment 8 bases; nucleotides outside the gene matches: 10. The CDR3 has 16 residues. CDR1 and CDR2 (germline): MGHDK, SYGVNS.

The chain links TRBV10-3 to TRBJ2-7; D is possibly TRBD1 (5 bases). CDR1 and CDR2 from the germline V gene are ENHRY and SYGVKD. V lost 0 bases to trimming and J lost 6 bases, with 6 bases between them. The length of the CDR3 is 12 residues. As DNA, the CDR3 is TGTGCCATCAGTGAGTCTAGGGGCGAGCAGTACTTC. Amino acid sequence: CAISESRGEQYF.

V gene TRBV28 combines with J gene TRBJ2-1, with 9 bases aligning to TRBD2. The V and J ends lost 5 bases and 10 bases, in that order; junction bases with no gene match: 12. Germline CDR1 reads MDHEN; CDR2 reads SYDVKM. The CDR3 length is 15 residues. CDR3 DNA sequence: TGTGCCAGCAGTAGGGGACTAGCCAGGGTAGGGGAGCAGTTCTTC. Translation gives CASSRGLARVGEQFF.

The chain joins TRBV3-1 (or the pseudogene TRBV3-2) to TRBJ2-7, with 9 bases lining up with TRBD2. The CDR3 loop spans 12 amino acids. Losses at the gene ends were 4 bases for V and 8 bases for J; bases not matched to a gene: 3. Germline V gene sequence: CDR1 LGHDT, CDR2 YNNKEL (reference sequence). CDR3 region: CASSPLAGKQYF. The CDR3 nucleotides are TGTGCCAGCAGCCCCCTAGCGGGAAAGCAGTACTTC.

The J gene is TRBJ2-7, the V gene TRBV19, with TRBD2 identical over 13 bases. The CDR3 is 16 amino acids. With 8 bases clipped from V and 2 bases from J, the junction kept 9 bases outside the gene matches. The germline V gene encodes CDR1 LNHDA and CDR2 SQIVND (reference sequence). The CDR3 here is CASRQGTSGTPYEQYF. CDR3 in DNA: TGTGCCAGTCGCCAGGGGACTAGCGGGACCCCCTACGAGCAGTACTTC.

The V gene is TRBV19, the J gene TRBJ1-2, with TRBD1 matching over 8 bases. The V gene end was trimmed by 10 bases and the J gene end by 5 bases; junction bases not matched to a gene: 9. This CDR3 has 13 residues. Germline values: CDR1 LNHDA, CDR2 SQIVND (reference sequence). The chain's CDR3 is CATGQGMRYGYTF. CDR3 bases: TGTGCCACCGGACAGGGCATGAGGTATGGCTACACCTTC. The full variable domain, completed using reference TRBV19 and TRBJ1-2, is DGGITQSPKYLFRKEGQNVTLSCEQNLNHDAMYWYRQDPGQGLRLIYYSQIVNDFQKGDIAEGYSVSREKKESFPLTVTSAQKNPTAFYLCATGQGMRYGYTFGSGTRLTVV.

This clone came up a few times. This chain links TRBV21-1 with TRBJ1-1; the table gives TRBD1 as D, unverified against the DNA. TRBV21-1 is labeled a pseudogene. The CDR3 is 13 residues long. The CDR3: CASSRQGVPEAFF. The CDR3 DNA reads TGTGCCAGCAGCCGACAGGGGGTCCCTGAAGCTTTCTTT.

This clone was recorded once. This rearrangement joins TRBV12-3 or TRBV12-4 to TRBJ1-5; possibly TRBD1 for D (5 bases). V dropped 3 bases and J dropped 4 bases, with 7 bases sitting between them. The length of the CDR3 is 13 residues. The DNA of the CDR3 is TGTGCCAGCAGTTTCGCAGGGAATCAGCCCCAGCATTTT. Translation: CASSFAGNQPQHF.

This chain joins TRBV5-4 and TRBJ2-7; 12 bases agree with TRBD2. The CDR3 sequence is 17 residues long. V lost 4 bases, J lost 0 bases, and 8 bases stayed unmatched. Germline loops: CDR1 SGHNT, CDR2 YYREEE (reference sequence). The CDR3 protein is CASSVPGLAGGSYEQYF. The DNA for the CDR3 is TGTGCCAGCAGCGTGCCGGGACTAGCGGGCGGCTCCTACGAGCAGTACTTC.

The chain carries TRBV2 and TRBJ2-1; 9 bases fit TRBD1. This CDR3 comprises 11 residues. Germline V gene lookup returns CDR1 SNHLY and CDR2 FYNNEI. J gave up 8 bases and V 8 bases, and 1 base lay outside the gene matches. The CDR3 region has the DNA TGTGCCAGCGGACAGGGGTATGAGCAGTTCTTC. Translated: CASGQGYEQFF.

The CDR3 nucleotides are TGTGCCAGCAGCGGGGGACTAGCGTACACAGATACGCAGTATTTT. This gives the protein CASSGGLAYTDTQYF. The chain links TRBV5-8 to TRBJ2-3; 10 bases fit TRBD2. The CDR3 is 15 amino acids. V lost 4 bases to trimming and J lost 2 bases; unmatched junction nucleotides: 4. CDR1 and CDR2 (germline): SGHTS, YDEGEE.

The chain joins TRBV7-2 to TRBJ1-1; D possibly corresponds to TRBD1 (5 bases). The germline V gene encodes CDR1 SGHTA and CDR2 FQGNSA. The CDR3 runs 17 residues. The V end lost 1 base, the J end lost 0 bases, and 15 bases lay between the germline ends. CDR3 DNA: TGTGCCAGCAGCTTAGGCAGGGTTGGGTTTATGAACACTGAAGCTTTCTTT. This sequence encodes CASSLGRVGFMNTEAFF.

The rearrangement joins TRBV2 to TRBJ2-5; D gene unclear. Trimming shortened V by 1 base and J by 5 bases, and 5 bases separated the two germline ends. Germline V gives CDR1 SNHLY, CDR2 FYNNEI. This CDR3 spans 12 amino acids. The CDR3 sequence: CASSEGGETQYF. The CDR3 DNA reads TGTGCCAGCAGTGAAGGTGGCGAGACCCAGTACTTC. Combining the CDR3 with reference TRBV2 and TRBJ2-5 gives the whole variable domain EPEVTQTPSHQVTQMGQEVILRCVPISNHLYFYWYRQILGQKVEFLVSFYNNEISEKSEIFDDQFSVERPDGSNFTLKIRSTKLEDSAMYFCASSEGGETQYFGPGTRLLVL.